A selection of T cell receptor beta chains follows, all from one sample in a study of T cell responses to AZD1222 COVID-19 vaccine. Measured with immunoSEQ multiplex PCR; TCRdb has only the in-frame clones, and not every one. Found here are tens of thousands of clones, roughly nine tenths of them singletons; the top ten hold roughly 5.1%. Sequences were derived from peripheral blood, sampled 28 days after the second AZD1222 dose. The origin of the receptors is an adult who received the AZD1222 COVID-19 vaccine. CDR3s include the opening cysteine and the closing phenylalanine or tryptophan. The D gene is left open where the match is weak. Size is omitted from some rows. Given values are once, few, many or a class for expanded clones.

d_gene	abundance	v_gene	j_gene	CDR3aa	CDR3nt
.	.	TRBV5-1	TRBJ1-2	CASSLAVGRAERGYTF	TGCGCCAGCAGCTTGGCCGTCGGCAGGGCGGAAAGAGGCTACACCTTC
.	.	TRBV28	TRBJ1-2	CASSFPGGYGYTF	TGTGCCAGCAGTTTCCCAGGTGGCTATGGCTACACCTTC
.	.	TRBV2	TRBJ1-3	CASSRVEVPGNTIYF	TGTGCCAGCAGTAGGGTGGAGGTCCCTGGAAACACCATATATTTT
.	few	TRBV30	TRBJ1-2	CAWSVEANYGYTF	TGTGCCTGGAGTGTAGAAGCTAACTATGGCTACACCTTC
.	once	TRBV29-1	TRBJ1-2	CSIGQVNYGYAF	TGCAGCATAGGTCAGGTGAACTATGGCTACGCCTTC
.	.	TRBV6-5	TRBJ1-3	CASRQIADSGNTIYF	TGTGCCAGCAGGCAGATAGCTGACTCTGGAAACACCATATATTTT
.	.	TRBV5-1	TRBJ2-7	CASSLTPFQEQYF	TGCGCCAGCAGCTTGACTCCCTTCCAGGAGCAGTACTTC
TRBD2	once	TRBV28	TRBJ2-5	CASTPPLAGGLGETQYF	TGTGCCAGCACTCCGCCCTTAGCGGGAGGTTTGGGAGAGACCCAGTACTTC
TRBD2	.	TRBV4-2	TRBJ2-2	CASSSSGVTGGELFF	TGTGCCAGCAGTTCTAGCGGGGTAACAGGCGGGGAGCTGTTTTTT
.	few	TRBV5-1	TRBJ1-2	CASSLGSHYGYTF	TGCGCCAGCAGCTTGGGTTCTCACTATGGCTACACCTTC
.	.	TRBV6-5	TRBJ2-3	CASSYSIGPGDTQYF	TGTGCCAGCAGTTACTCGATAGGGCCCGGGGATACGCAGTATTTT
TRBD2	once	TRBV30	TRBJ2-3	CAWSVNSGRTDTQYF	TGTGCCTGGAGTGTAAATAGCGGGAGAACAGATACGCAGTATTTT
.	.	TRBV19	TRBJ2-3	CASSISDTQYF	TGTGCCAGTAGTATCTCAGATACGCAGTATTTT
TRBD2	.	TRBV15	TRBJ2-7	CATSAGAPSYEQYF	TGTGCCACCAGCGCGGGAGCCCCCTCCTACGAGCAGTACTTC
.	once	TRBV27	TRBJ1-2	CASSLGTASGYTF	TGTGCCAGCAGTCTCGGGACCGCTAGTGGCTACACCTTC
.	.	TRBV19	TRBJ1-4	CASSIGGTPNEKLFF	TGTGCCAGTAGTATCGGCGGGACACCGAATGAAAAACTGTTTTTT
TRBD1	.	TRBV11-2	TRBJ2-3	CASRRDREIGFTQYF	TGTGCCAGCAGGAGGGACAGGGAGATAGGGTTTACGCAGTATTTT
TRBD2	.	TRBV13	TRBJ2-3	CASSSPVTGLAGGTDTQYF	TGTGCCAGCAGCTCCCCCGTTACGGGACTAGCAGGGGGCACAGATACGCAGTATTTT
TRBD1	.	TRBV5-1	TRBJ1-1	CASSFAQGVGTEAFF	TGCGCCAGCAGCTTCGCGCAGGGGGTTGGGACTGAAGCTTTCTTT
.	.	TRBV5-6	TRBJ1-2	CASSLGGDYGYTF	TGTGCCAGCAGCTTGGGAGGGGACTATGGCTACACCTTC
TRBD1	few	TRBV25-1	TRBJ1-5	CASSDGRDRGNQPQHF	TGTGCCAGCAGTGACGGCCGGGACAGGGGCAATCAGCCCCAGCATTTT
TRBD1	.	TRBV7-3	TRBJ2-1	CASSLQGAHFDNEQFF	TGTGCCAGCAGCTTACAGGGGGCCCATTTCGACAATGAGCAGTTCTTC
.	.	TRBV7-8	TRBJ1-2	CASSLEYVDDGYTF	TGTGCCAGCAGCTTGGAGTATGTGGACGATGGCTACACCTTC
.	.	TRBV19	TRBJ1-2	CASTQTAYGYTF	TGTGCCAGTACCCAGACAGCCTATGGCTACACCTTC
.	.	TRBV11-3	TRBJ2-2	CASRSRSEGTGELFF	TGTGCCAGCAGAAGTCGGTCGGAGGGCACCGGGGAGCTGTTTTTT
.	.	TRBV6-5	TRBJ2-3	CASSYFSQVGPDTQYF	TGTGCCAGCAGTTACTTCAGCCAAGTGGGCCCAGATACGCAGTATTTT
.	.	TRBV4-1	TRBJ2-7	CRPPSYRLSRSSYEQYF	TGCCGACCTCCCTCTTACCGACTCTCGAGGAGCTCCTACGAGCAGTACTTC
.	.	TRBV11-2	TRBJ1-2	CASSLGGGWHGLPGGYTF	TGTGCCAGCAGCTTAGGAGGGGGGTGGCACGGCCTCCCGGGTGGCTACACCTTC
.	.	TRBV19	TRBJ1-5	CASSPISGRSNQPQHF	TGTGCCAGTAGCCCGATATCAGGTAGAAGCAATCAGCCCCAGCATTTT
TRBD2	.	TRBV29-1	TRBJ2-7	CSVASGRTEQYF	TGCAGCGTCGCTAGCGGGAGAACCGAGCAGTACTTC
.	.	TRBV6-5	TRBJ1-1	CASSLDRRAITEAFF	TGTGCCAGCAGTCTTGACAGGAGGGCCATAACTGAAGCTTTCTTT
TRBD1	few	TRBV3-1/TRBV3-2	TRBJ2-1	CASSRGQGAGNEQFF	TGTGCCAGCAGCCGCGGACAGGGGGCAGGTAATGAGCAGTTCTTC
.	.	TRBV7-2	TRBJ1-1	CASSLLVGSSTEAFF	TGTGCCAGCAGCTTGTTGGTAGGGAGTTCCACTGAAGCTTTCTTT
.	.	TRBV6-1	TRBJ1-4	CASSEARGGEKLFF	TGTGCCAGCAGTGAAGCCCGGGGAGGGGAAAAACTGTTTTTT
.	.	TRBV30	TRBJ1-5	CAWSVGSYSNQPQHF	TGTGCCTGGAGTGTGGGATCTTATAGCAATCAGCCCCAGCATTTT
.	.	TRBV19	TRBJ1-5	CASNLGRGRPWPPNQPQHF	TGTGCCAGTAATCTTGGTAGGGGAAGGCCATGGCCTCCTAATCAGCCCCAGCATTTT
TRBD1	.	TRBV6-1	TRBJ2-3	CASSEDRGWGTQYF	TGTGCCAGCAGTGAGGACAGGGGGTGGGGTACGCAGTATTTT
.	.	TRBV12-3/TRBV12-4	TRBJ1-1	CASSFRLYTEAFF	TGTGCCAGCAGTTTTAGGCTATACACTGAAGCTTTCTTT
.	.	TRBV19	TRBJ1-1	CASTALGSNTEAFF	TGTGCCAGTACCGCCCTGGGGTCGAACACTGAAGCTTTCTTT
TRBD1	.	TRBV28	TRBJ1-1	CASSLSQGAYTEAFF	TGTGCCAGCAGTTTATCCCAGGGGGCCTACACTGAAGCTTTCTTT
.	.	TRBV6-2/TRBV6-3	TRBJ2-7	CASSYSTGSWYEQYF	TGTGCCAGCAGTTACTCGACCGGGAGTTGGTACGAGCAGTACTTC